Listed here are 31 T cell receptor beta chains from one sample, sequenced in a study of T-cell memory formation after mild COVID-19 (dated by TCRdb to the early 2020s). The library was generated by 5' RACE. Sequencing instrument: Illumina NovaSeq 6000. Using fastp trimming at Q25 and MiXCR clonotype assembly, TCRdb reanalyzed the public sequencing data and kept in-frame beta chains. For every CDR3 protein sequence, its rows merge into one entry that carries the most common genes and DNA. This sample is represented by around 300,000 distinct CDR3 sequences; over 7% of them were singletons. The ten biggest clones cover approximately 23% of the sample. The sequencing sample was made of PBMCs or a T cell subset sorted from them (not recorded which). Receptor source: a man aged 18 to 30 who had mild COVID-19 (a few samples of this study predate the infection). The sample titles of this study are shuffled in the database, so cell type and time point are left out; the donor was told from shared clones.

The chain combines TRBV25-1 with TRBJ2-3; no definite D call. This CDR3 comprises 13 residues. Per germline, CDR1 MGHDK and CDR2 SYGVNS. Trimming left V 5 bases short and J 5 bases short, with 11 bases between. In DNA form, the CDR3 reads TGTGCCAGCAGTCTTCCCCAGGAAGATACGCAGTATTTT. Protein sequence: CASSLPQEDTQYF.

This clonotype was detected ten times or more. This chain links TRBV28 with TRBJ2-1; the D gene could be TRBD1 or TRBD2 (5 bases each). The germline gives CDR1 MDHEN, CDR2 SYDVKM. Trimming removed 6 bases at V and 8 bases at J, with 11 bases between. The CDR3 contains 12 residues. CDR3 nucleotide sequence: TGTGCCAGCAGGCGCCGGGACGATGAGCAGTTCTTC. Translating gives CASRRRDDEQFF.

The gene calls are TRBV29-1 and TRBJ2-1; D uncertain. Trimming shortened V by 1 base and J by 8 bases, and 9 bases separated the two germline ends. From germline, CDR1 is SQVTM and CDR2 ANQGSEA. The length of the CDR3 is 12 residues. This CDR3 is CSVEVSSYEQFF. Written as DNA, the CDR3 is TGCAGCGTTGAAGTTTCCTCGTATGAGCAGTTCTTC.

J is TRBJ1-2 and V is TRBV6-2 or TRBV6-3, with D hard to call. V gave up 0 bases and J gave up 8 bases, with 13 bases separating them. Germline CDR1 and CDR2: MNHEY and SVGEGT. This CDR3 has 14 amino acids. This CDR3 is CASSYSRFLEGYTF. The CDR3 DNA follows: TGTGCCAGCAGTTACTCGCGATTTCTGGAGGGCTACACCTTC.

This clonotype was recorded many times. The DNA of the CDR3 is TGTGCCAGCAATACGGAGACTAGCGAAACCGGGGAGCTGTTTTTT. This translates into CASNTETSETGELFF. The chain uses TRBV4-2 and TRBJ2-2; TRBD2 agrees at 8 bases. Germline V gene data show CDR1 as LGHNA and CDR2 as YNFKEQ. The CDR3 consists of 15 residues. V was clipped by 7 bases and J by 5 bases; unmatched bases: 9.

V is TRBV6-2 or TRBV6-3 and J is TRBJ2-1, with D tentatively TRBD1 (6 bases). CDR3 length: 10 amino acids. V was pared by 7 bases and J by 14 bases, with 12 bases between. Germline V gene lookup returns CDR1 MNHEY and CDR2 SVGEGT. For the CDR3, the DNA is TGTGCCAGCACCCGGGACACGAAGTTCTTC. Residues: CASTRDTKFF.

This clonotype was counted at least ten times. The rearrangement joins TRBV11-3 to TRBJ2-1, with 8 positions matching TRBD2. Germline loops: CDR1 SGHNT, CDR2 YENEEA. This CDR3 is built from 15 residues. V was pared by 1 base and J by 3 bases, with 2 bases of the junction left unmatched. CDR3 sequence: CASSLVAGSYNEQFF. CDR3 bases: TGTGCCAGCAGCTTAGTAGCGGGGAGCTACAATGAGCAGTTCTTC.

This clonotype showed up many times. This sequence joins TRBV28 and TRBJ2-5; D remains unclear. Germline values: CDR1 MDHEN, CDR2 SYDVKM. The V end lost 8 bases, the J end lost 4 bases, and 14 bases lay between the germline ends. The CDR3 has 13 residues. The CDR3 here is CASGSGALETQYF. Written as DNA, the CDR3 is TGTGCCAGCGGATCTGGCGCCTTAGAGACCCAGTACTTC.

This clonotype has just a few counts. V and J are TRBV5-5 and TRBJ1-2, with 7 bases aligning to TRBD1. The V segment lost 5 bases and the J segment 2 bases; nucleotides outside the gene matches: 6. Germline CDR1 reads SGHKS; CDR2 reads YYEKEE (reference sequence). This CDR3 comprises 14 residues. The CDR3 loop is CASRSAGQNYGYTF. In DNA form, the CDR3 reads TGTGCCAGCAGGTCGGCGGGACAGAACTATGGCTACACCTTC.

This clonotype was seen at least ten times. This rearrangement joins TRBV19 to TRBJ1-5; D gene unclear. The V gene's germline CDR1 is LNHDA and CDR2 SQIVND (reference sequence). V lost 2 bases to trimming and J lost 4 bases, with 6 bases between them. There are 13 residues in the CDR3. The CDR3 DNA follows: TGTGCCAGTAGTATACGAGAGAATCAGCCCCAGCATTTT. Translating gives CASSIRENQPQHF. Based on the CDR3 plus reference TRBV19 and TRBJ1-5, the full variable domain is DGGITQSPKYLFRKEGQNVTLSCEQNLNHDAMYWYRQDPGQGLRLIYYSQIVNDFQKGDIAEGYSVSREKKESFPLTVTSAQKNPTAFYLCASSIRENQPQHFGDGTRLSIL.

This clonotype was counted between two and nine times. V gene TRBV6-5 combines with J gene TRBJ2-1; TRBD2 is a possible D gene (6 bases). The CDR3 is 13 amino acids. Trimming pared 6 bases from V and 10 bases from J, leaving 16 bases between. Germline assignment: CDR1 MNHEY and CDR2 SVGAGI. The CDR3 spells CASSLVGGTEQFF. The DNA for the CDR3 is TGTGCCAGCAGCCTGGTGGGAGGAACCGAGCAGTTCTTC.

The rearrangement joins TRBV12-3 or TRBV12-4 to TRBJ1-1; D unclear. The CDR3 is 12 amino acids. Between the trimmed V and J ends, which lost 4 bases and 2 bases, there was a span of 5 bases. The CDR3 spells CASSYFNTEAFF. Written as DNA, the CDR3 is TGTGCCAGCAGTTATTTTAACACTGAAGCTTTCTTT.

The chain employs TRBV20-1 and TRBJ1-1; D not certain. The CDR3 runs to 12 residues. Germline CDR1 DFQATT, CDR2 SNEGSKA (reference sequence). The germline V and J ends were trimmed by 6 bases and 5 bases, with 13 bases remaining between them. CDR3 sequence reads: CSAALAATEAFF. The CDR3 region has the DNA TGCAGTGCGGCCCTGGCGGCAACTGAAGCTTTCTTT.

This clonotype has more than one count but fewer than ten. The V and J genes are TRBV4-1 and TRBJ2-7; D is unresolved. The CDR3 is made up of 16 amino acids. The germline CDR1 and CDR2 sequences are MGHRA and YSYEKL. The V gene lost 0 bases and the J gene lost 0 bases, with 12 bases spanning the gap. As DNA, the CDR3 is TGCGCCAGCAGCCAAGAAAGGGCACAGCCCTCCTACGAGCAGTACTTC. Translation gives CASSQERAQPSYEQYF.

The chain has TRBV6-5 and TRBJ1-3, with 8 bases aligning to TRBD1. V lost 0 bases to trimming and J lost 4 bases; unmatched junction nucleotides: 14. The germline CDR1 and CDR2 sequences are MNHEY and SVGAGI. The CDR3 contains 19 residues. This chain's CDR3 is CASSYSTPGLDRGGNTIYF. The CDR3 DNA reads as TGTGCCAGCAGTTACTCGACCCCCGGCTTAGACAGGGGAGGAAACACCATATATTTT.

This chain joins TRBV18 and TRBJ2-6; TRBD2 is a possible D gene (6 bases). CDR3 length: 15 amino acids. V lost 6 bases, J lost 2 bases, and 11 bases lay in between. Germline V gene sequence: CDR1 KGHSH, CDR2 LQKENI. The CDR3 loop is CASSFGGAGANVLTF. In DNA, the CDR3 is TGTGCCAGCTCCTTCGGCGGGGCTGGGGCCAACGTCCTGACTTTC.

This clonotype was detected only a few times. This CDR3 is CASSLYDGETTDTQYF. In nucleotides, the CDR3 is TGCGCCAGCAGCTTGTATGACGGGGAGACCACAGATACGCAGTATTTT. The chain has TRBV5-1 and TRBJ2-3; perhaps TRBD2 as D (5 bases). The CDR3 covers 16 residues. Germline-derived CDR1 and CDR2 are SGHRS and YFSETQ. Trimming stripped 1 base from V and 2 bases from J, with 14 bases between.

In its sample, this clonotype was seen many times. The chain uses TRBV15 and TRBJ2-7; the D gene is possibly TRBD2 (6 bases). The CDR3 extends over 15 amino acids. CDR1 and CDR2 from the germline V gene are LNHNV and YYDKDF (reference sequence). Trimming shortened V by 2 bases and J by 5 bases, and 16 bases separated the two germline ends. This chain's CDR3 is CATSRTPTASDEQYF. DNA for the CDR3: TGTGCCACCAGCAGAACTCCGACAGCTAGCGACGAGCAGTACTTC.

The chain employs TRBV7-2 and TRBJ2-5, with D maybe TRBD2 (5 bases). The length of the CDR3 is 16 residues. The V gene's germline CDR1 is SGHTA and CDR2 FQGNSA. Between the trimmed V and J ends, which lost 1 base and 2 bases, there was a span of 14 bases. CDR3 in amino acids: CASSLGISRDQETQYF. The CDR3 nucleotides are TGTGCCAGCAGCTTAGGAATAAGTCGGGATCAAGAGACCCAGTACTTC.

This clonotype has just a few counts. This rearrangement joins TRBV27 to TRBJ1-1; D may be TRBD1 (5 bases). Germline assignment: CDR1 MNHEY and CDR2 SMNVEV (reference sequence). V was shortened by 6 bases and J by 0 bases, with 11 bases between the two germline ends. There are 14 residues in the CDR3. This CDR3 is CASSSGAVNTEAFF. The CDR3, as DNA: TGTGCCAGCAGCTCCGGGGCAGTGAACACTGAAGCTTTCTTT.

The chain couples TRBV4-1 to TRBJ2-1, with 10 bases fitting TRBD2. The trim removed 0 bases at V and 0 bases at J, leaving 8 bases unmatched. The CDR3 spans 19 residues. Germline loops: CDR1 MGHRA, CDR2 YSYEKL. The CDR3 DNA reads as TGCGCCAGCAGCCAAGATAGCGCGACTAGCGGGCCCTCCTACAATGAGCAGTTCTTC. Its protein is CASSQDSATSGPSYNEQFF.

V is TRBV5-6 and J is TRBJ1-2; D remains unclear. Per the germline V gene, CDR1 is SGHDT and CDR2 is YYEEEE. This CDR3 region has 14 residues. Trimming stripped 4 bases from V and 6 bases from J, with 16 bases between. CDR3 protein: CASSEKFRRDGYTF. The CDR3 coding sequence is TGTGCCAGCAGCGAGAAATTCAGAAGGGATGGCTACACCTTC.

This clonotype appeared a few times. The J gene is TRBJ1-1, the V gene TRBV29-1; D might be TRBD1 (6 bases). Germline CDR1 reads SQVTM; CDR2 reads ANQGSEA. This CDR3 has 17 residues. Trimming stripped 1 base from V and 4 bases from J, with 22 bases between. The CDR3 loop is CSVEGGEVGKGGTEAFF. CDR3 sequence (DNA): TGCAGCGTTGAAGGAGGGGAAGTTGGAAAAGGGGGCACTGAAGCTTTCTTT.

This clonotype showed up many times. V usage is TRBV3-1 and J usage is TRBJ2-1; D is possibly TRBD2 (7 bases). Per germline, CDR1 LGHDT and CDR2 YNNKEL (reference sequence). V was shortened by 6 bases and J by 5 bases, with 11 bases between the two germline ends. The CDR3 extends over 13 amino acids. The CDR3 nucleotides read TGTGCCAGCAGGAGGGGGGGGGACAATGAGCAGTTCTTC. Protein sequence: CASRRGGDNEQFF.

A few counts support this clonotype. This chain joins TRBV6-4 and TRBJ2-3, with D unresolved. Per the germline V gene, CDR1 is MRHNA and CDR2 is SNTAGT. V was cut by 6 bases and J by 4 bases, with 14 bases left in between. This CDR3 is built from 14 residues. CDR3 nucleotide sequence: TGTGCCAGCAGGGCGGTACAGAGTTCAGATACGCAGTATTTT. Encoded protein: CASRAVQSSDTQYF.

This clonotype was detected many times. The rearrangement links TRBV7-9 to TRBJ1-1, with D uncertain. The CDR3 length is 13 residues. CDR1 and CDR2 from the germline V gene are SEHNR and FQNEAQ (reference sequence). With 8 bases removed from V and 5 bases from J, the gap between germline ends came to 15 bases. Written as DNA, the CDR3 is TGTGCCAGCTTTCTGGCGTGGGATACTGAAGCTTTCTTT. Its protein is CASFLAWDTEAFF.

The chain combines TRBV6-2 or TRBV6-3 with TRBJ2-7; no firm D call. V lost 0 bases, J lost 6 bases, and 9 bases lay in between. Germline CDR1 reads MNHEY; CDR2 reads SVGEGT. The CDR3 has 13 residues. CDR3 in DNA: TGTGCCAGCAGTTACTCACCTTGGGGCGAGCAGTACTTC. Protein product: CASSYSPWGEQYF.

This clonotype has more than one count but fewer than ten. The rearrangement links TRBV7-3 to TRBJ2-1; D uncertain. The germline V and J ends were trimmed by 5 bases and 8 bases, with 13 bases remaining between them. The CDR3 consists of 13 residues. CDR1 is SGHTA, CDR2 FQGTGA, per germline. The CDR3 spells CASSPSDRHEQFF. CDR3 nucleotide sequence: TGTGCCAGCAGCCCTTCCGATCGGCATGAGCAGTTCTTC.

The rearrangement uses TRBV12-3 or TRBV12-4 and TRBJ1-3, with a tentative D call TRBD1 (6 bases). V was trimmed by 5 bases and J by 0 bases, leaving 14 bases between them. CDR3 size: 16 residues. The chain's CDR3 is CASSDRQARSGNTIYF. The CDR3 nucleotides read TGTGCCAGCAGTGACCGACAGGCGCGCTCTGGAAACACCATATATTTT.

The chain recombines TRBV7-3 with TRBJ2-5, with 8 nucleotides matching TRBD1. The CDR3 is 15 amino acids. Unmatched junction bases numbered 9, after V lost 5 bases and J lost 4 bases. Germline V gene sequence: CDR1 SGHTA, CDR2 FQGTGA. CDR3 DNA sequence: TGTGCCAGCAGCATACAGGGGGGTCGCGGAGAGACCCAGTACTTC. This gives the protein CASSIQGGRGETQYF. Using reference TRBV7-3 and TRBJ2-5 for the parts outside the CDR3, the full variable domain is GAGVSQTPSNKVTEKGKYVELRCDPISGHTALYWYRQSLGQGPEFLIYFQGTGAADDSGLPNDRFFAVRPEGSVSTLKIQRTERGDSAVYLCASSIQGGRGETQYFGPGTRLLVL.

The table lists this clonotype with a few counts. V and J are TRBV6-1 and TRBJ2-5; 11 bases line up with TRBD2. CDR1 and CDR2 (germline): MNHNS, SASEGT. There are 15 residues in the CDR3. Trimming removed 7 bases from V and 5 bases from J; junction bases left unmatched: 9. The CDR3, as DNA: TGTGCCAGCACCCTGGCGACTAGCGGGGAGGAGACCCAGTACTTC. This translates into CASTLATSGEETQYF.